Presented here are 16 T cell receptor beta chains from one specimen sequenced in a study of OX40 agonist ivuxolimab in advanced cancers. The library was prepared using the immunoSEQ multiplex PCR assay. TCRdb provides this immuneACCESS table in a form limited to in-frame rearrangements. Some clones are lacking; in checked studies, under half of them reflect an unresolved V gene, and why the rest are absent is not known. This sample holds about 84,000 clones; around 90% were observed only once. The top ten clonotypes cover over 0.15% of the sample. The sequencing here drew on CD4+ or CD8+ T cells sorted from blood, taken in a trial of the OX40 agonist ivuxolimab. The receptors derive from an adult with an advanced solid tumor such as melanoma, head and neck, liver or kidney cancer.

The chain couples TRBV5-6 to TRBJ2-5; the D call may be TRBD1 or TRBD2 (5 bases each). Germline V lookup: CDR1 SGHDT, CDR2 YYEEEE. V lost 1 base, J lost 1 base, and 17 bases lay in between. This CDR3 is built from 17 residues. The CDR3 protein is CASSLFSQRGSQETQYF. CDR3 DNA sequence: TGTGCCAGCAGCTTGTTTTCGCAACGGGGCTCCCAAGAGACCCAGTACTTC.

The genes are TRBV19 and TRBJ1-4; a weak D match, TRBD1 (6 bases). CDR3 length: 18 amino acids. The germline gives CDR1 LNHDA, CDR2 SQIVND (reference sequence). V was shortened by 5 bases and J by 2 bases, with 21 bases between the two germline ends. DNA of the CDR3: TGTGCCAGTAGTGCAACAGGGCACCGGCGGCGGACTAATGAAAAACTGTTTTTT. As protein: CASSATGHRRRTNEKLFF. Based on the CDR3 plus reference TRBV19 and TRBJ1-4, the full variable domain is DGGITQSPKYLFRKEGQNVTLSCEQNLNHDAMYWYRQDPGQGLRLIYYSQIVNDFQKGDIAEGYSVSREKKESFPLTVTSAQKNPTAFYLCASSATGHRRRTNEKLFFGSGTQLSVL.

This clone occurred a few times. CDR3 DNA: TGTGCCAGCAGCCGAGCGGAAAACTACGAGCAGTACTTC. Its protein is CASSRAENYEQYF. V and J are TRBV11-2 and TRBJ2-7; tentatively, D is TRBD2 (5 bases). Germline-derived CDR1 and CDR2 are SGHAT and FQNNGV. The V end was cut by 5 bases, the J end by 3 bases, with 11 bases between. The CDR3 sequence is 13 residues long.

The chain joins TRBV9 to TRBJ2-7, with D perhaps TRBD1 (6 bases). CDR3 length: 14 amino acids. V was cut by 0 bases and J by 4 bases, with 11 bases left in between. Germline V gene lookup returns CDR1 SGDLS and CDR2 YYNGEE. In nucleotides, the CDR3 is TGTGCCAGCAGCGTAGACCCTAGGGGGTACGAGCAGTACTTC. Its protein product is CASSVDPRGYEQYF.

The V gene is TRBV10-1, the J gene TRBJ2-2; D is unresolved. This CDR3 has 14 amino acids. CDR1 is WNHNN, CDR2 SYGVQD, per germline (reference sequence). V lost 4 bases to trimming and J lost 0 bases, with 6 bases between them. DNA of the CDR3: TGCGCCAGCAGTGTTGGCGCGAACACCGGGGAGCTGTTTTTT. It encodes CASSVGANTGELFF.

The chain is built from TRBV11-3 and TRBJ2-2; no firm D call. CDR3 length equals 12 residues. In germline, CDR1 is SGHNT, CDR2 YENEEA. Trimming cost V 0 bases and J 7 bases, with 3 bases left between them. CDR3 coding DNA: TGTGCCAGCAGCTTAGATGGCGGGGAGCTGTTTTTT. This gives the protein CASSLDGGELFF.

The CDR3, as DNA: TGTGCCAGTAGTATAACCTTTGGGGGAGGACAGCCCCAGCATTTT. This sequence encodes CASSITFGGGQPQHF. This chain connects TRBV19 to TRBJ1-5, with D maybe TRBD1 (5 bases). Germline lookup yields CDR1 LNHDA and CDR2 SQIVND (reference sequence). CDR3 length: 15 residues. V was cut by 2 bases and J by 7 bases, with 15 bases left in between.

In its sample, this clone was seen a few times. The chain combines TRBV19 with TRBJ2-1, with a tentative D call TRBD2 (6 bases). Germline CDR1 LNHDA, CDR2 SQIVND (reference sequence). Deletions cut 7 bases from V and 7 bases from J, with 17 bases between. This CDR3 contains 14 residues. CDR3 residues: CASTRDGTLNEQFF. CDR3 bases: TGTGCCAGTACCCGGGATGGGACTCTTAATGAGCAGTTCTTC.

This clone was seen once. This CDR3 is CASSVGVSSYNEQFF. The DNA for the CDR3 is TGTGCCAGCAGCGTAGGGGTATCTTCCTACAATGAGCAGTTCTTC. The chain links TRBV9 to TRBJ2-1; no clear D gene. V lost 0 bases and J lost 1, with 8 bases in between. The germline CDR1 and CDR2 sequences are SGDLS and YYNGEE. CDR3 length: 15 amino acids.

V gene TRBV7-9 combines with J gene TRBJ2-3; TRBD2 is a possible D gene (5 bases). There are 15 residues in the CDR3. The germline gives CDR1 SEHNR, CDR2 FQNEAQ (reference sequence). Trimming removed 5 bases from V and 2 bases from J, with 14 bases in between. The CDR3: CASSIRTGITDTQYF. CDR3 nucleotide sequence: TGTGCCAGCAGCATAAGGACGGGAATCACAGATACGCAGTATTTT.

This rearrangement joins TRBV19 to TRBJ2-7, with 9 bases identical to TRBD2. V was clipped by 11 bases and J by 2 bases; unmatched bases: 4. The CDR3 loop spans 12 amino acids. From germline, CDR1 is LNHDA and CDR2 SQIVND (reference sequence). The CDR3 sequence: CAEKREAYEQYF. For the CDR3, the DNA is TGTGCCGAGAAGCGGGAGGCCTACGAGCAGTACTTC.

The chain recombines TRBV6-1 with TRBJ1-2, with D possibly being TRBD1 (5 bases). Per the germline V gene, CDR1 is MNHNS and CDR2 is SASEGT. With 6 bases removed from V and 2 bases from J, the gap between germline ends came to 10 bases. The CDR3 spans 13 residues. The chain's CDR3 is CASSNPGNYGYTF. CDR3 nucleotides: TGTGCCAGCAGCAACCCAGGGAACTATGGCTACACCTTC.

By frequency in the sample, this clone is medium-sized. The chain couples TRBV19 to TRBJ2-5; TRBD1 matches 11 bases. CDR1 is LNHDA, CDR2 SQIVND, per germline (reference sequence). The CDR3 covers 15 residues. V lost 6 bases, J lost 2 bases, and 5 bases stayed unmatched. CDR3 region: CASRTGTGGQETQYF. As DNA, the CDR3 is TGTGCCAGTAGGACCGGGACAGGGGGTCAAGAGACCCAGTACTTC.

The V call is TRBV28, the J call TRBJ2-7; 13 bases fit TRBD2. Germline V gene sequence: CDR1 MDHEN, CDR2 SYDVKM. Trimming cost V 6 bases and J 1 base; bases outside gene matches: 15. This CDR3 comprises 19 residues. CDR3 nucleotide sequence: TGTGCCAGCAGCCGAGGACTAGCGGGAGCAAGGGTTTGGTCCTACGAGCAGTACTTC. It yields the protein CASSRGLAGARVWSYEQYF.

The chain carries TRBV6-1 and TRBJ1-3; D may be TRBD1 (6 bases). The CDR3 has 15 amino acids. The V and J ends lost 3 bases and 0 bases respectively, with 9 bases between them. CDR1 and CDR2 from the germline V gene are MNHNS and SASEGT. CDR3 sequence (DNA): TGTGCCAGCAGTGACAGGGGAAACTCTGGAAACACCATATATTTT. Protein: CASSDRGNSGNTIYF.

The genes are TRBV10-2 and TRBJ2-2; 10 bases match TRBD1. V was clipped by 3 bases and J by 0 bases; unmatched bases: 1. The CDR3 sequence is 16 residues long. The germline V gene has CDR1 WSHSY and CDR2 SAAADI. In DNA, the CDR3 is TGCGCCAGCAGTGAAGGGACAGGGGCGAACACCGGGGAGCTGTTTTTT. As protein: CASSEGTGANTGELFF.